This T cell receptor (beta chain) was documented in a study of blood T cell repertoires in COVID-19. Overall study context: Samples representing acute and convalescent COVID-19 were sourced from the United States, Italy and Spain. T cells, B-cell-depleted T cells, or PBMCs provided the cDNA or gDNA that served as material.

Authors' analysis steps: Amplification from reference gene primers served as the basis for estimated nucleated cell counts. Sequenced by immunoSEQ multiplex PCR; TCRdb stores in-frame clones only, minus some. V, J and clone size are those of that table, while D and trimming were read from the DNA. The profile covers some 110,000 clones, with 82% appearing a single time and roughly 8.2% taken by the ten largest. Germline CDR1 is GTSNPN and CDR2 is SVGIG (reference sequence). This CDR3 has 15 residues. V shed 3 bases and J 7 bases; nucleotides not matched to a gene: 12. The source of this sequence is a man aged 65 to 79 with acute or convalescent COVID-19. The sample taken for sequencing was peripheral blood. The gene calls are TRBV30 and TRBJ1-5; TRBD1 matches 7 bases. CDR3: CAWRGRGGFGQPQHF. DNA for the CDR3: TGTGCCTGGAGAGGGAGAGGGGGCTTTGGCCAGCCCCAGCATTTT.